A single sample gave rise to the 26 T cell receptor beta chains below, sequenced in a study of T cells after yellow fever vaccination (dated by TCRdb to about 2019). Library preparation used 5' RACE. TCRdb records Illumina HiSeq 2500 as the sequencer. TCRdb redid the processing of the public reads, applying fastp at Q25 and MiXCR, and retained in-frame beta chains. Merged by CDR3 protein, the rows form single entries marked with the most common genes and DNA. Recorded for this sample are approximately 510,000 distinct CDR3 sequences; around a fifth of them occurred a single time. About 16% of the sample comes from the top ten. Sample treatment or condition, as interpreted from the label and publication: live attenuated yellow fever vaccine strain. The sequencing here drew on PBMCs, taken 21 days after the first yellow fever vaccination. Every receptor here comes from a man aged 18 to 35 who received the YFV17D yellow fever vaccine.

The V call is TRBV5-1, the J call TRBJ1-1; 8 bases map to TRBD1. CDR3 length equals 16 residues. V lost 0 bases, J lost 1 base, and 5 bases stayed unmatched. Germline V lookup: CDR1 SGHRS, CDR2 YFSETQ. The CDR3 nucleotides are TGCGCCAGCAGCTTGGACCAGGACAGGGAGAACACTGAAGCTTTCTTT. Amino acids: CASSLDQDRENTEAFF.

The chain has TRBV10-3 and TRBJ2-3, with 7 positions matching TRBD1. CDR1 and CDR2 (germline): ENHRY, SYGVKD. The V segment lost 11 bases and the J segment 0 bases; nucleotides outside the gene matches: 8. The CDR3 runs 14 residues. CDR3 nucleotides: TGTGCCGTAAAACAGGGGAAGAGCACAGATACGCAGTATTTT. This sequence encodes CAVKQGKSTDTQYF.

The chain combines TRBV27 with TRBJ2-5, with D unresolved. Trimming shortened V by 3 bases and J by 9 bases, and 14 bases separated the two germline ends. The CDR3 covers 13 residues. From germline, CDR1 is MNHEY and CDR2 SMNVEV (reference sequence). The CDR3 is CASSFAGPKPQYF. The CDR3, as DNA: TGTGCCAGCAGTTTTGCCGGGCCTAAACCCCAGTACTTC.

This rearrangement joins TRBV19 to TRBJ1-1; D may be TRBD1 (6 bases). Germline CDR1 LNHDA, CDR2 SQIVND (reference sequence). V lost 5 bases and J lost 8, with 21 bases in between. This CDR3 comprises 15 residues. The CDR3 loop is CASSSLFSGTYEAFF. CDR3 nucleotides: TGTGCCAGTAGTTCCCTCTTCTCCGGGACATACGAAGCTTTCTTT.

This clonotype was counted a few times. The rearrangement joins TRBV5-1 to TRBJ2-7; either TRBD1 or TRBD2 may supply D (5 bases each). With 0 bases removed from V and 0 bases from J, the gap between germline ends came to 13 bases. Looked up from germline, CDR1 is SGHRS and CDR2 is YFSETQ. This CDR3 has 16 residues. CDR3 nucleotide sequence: TGCGCCAGCAGCTTGGGTGGGACCGCGAGCTCCTACGAGCAGTACTTC. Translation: CASSLGGTASSYEQYF.

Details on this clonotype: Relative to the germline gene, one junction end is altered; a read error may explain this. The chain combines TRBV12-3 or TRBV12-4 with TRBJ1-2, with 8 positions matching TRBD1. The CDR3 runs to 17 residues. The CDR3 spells CAISRFSFRDRNYGYTF. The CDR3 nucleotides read TGTGCCATCAGTCGATTTTCTTTTCGGGACAGGAACTATGGCTACACCTTC.

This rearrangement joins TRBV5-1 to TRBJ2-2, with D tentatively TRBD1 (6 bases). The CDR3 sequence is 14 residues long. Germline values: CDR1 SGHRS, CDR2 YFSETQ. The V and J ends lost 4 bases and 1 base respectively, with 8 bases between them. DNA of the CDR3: TGCGCCAGCAGCCCAGGGGAGAACACCGGGGAGCTGTTTTTT. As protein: CASSPGENTGELFF.

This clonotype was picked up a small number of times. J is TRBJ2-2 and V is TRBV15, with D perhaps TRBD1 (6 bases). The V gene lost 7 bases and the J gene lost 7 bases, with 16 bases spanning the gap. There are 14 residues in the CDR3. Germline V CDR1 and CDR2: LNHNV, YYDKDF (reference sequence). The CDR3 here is CATTLGQPGGELFF. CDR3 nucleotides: TGTGCCACCACCCTCGGACAGCCTGGCGGGGAGCTGTTTTTT.

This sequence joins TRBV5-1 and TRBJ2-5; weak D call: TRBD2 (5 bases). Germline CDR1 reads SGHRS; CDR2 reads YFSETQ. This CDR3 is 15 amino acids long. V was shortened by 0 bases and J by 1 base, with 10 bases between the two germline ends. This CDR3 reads CASSLAEEGQETQYF. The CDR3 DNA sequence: TGCGCCAGCAGCTTGGCCGAAGAGGGCCAAGAGACCCAGTACTTC.

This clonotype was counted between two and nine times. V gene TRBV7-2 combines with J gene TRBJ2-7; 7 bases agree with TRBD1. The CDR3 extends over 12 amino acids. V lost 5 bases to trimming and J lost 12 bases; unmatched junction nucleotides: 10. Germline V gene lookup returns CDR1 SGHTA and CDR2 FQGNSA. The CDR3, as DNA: TGTGCCAGCAGCCGAGGGGGCGAGGTCCCGTACGTC. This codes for CASSRGGEVPYV.

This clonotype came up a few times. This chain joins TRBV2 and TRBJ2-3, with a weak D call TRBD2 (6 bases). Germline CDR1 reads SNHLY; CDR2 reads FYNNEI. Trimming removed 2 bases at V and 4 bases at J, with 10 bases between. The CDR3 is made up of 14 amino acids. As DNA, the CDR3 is TGTGCCAGCAGTGAATCGGGGGACCCAGATACGCAGTATTTT. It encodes CASSESGDPDTQYF.

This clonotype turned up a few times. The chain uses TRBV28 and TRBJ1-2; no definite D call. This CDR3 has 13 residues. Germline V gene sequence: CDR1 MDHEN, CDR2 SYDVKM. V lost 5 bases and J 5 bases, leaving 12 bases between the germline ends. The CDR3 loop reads CASSPKFTYGYTF. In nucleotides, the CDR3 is TGTGCCAGCAGTCCTAAATTTACGTATGGCTACACCTTC.

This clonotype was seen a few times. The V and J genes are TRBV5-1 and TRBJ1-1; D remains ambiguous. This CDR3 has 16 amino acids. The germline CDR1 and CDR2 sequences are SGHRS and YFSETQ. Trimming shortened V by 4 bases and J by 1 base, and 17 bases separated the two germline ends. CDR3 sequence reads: CASSPGGINPNTEAFF. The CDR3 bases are TGCGCCAGCAGCCCGGGAGGGATCAATCCGAACACTGAAGCTTTCTTT.

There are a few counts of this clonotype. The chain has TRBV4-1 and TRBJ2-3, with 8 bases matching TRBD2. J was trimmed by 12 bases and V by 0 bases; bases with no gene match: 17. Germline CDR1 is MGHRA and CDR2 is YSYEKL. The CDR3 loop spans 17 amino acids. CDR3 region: CASSQEERGLVHLKQYF. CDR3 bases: TGCGCCAGCAGCCAAGAGGAACGGGGACTAGTACATTTGAAACAGTATTTT.

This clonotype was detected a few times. CDR3 coding DNA: TGTGCCATCAAAGGTGGCAGCGGGGGATACACCGGGGAGCTGTTTTTT. Protein product: CAIKGGSGGYTGELFF. The chain recombines TRBV10-3 with TRBJ2-2; 8 nucleotides agree with TRBD2. The ends lost 7 bases at V and 3 bases at J; junction bases unmatched: 10. CDR3 length: 16 residues. CDR1 and CDR2 from the germline V gene are ENHRY and SYGVKD.

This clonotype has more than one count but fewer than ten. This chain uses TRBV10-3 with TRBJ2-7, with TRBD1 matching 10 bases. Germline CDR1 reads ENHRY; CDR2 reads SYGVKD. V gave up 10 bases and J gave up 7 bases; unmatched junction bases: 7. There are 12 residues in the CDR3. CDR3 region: CASRGTGDEQYV. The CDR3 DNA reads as TGTGCCAGCAGGGGGACAGGGGATGAGCAGTACGTC.

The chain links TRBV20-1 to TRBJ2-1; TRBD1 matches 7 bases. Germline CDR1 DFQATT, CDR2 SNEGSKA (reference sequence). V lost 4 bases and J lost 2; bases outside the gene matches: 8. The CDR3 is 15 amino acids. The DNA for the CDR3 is TGCAGTGCTACGCCGGGACAGATAACCTACAATGAGCAGTTCTTC. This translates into CSATPGQITYNEQFF.

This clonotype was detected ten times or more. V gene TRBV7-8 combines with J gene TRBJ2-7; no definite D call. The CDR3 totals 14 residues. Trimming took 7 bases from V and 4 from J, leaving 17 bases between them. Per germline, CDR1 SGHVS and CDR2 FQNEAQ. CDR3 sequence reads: CASNSLPGPYEQYF. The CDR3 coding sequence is TGTGCCAGCAACTCCCTCCCCGGGCCATACGAGCAGTACTTC.

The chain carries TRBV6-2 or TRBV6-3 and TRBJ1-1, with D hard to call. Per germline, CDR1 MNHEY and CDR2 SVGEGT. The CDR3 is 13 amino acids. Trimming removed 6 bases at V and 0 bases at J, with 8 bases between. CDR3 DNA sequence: TGTGCCAGCAGGCCCGAGGTGAACACTGAAGCTTTCTTT. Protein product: CASRPEVNTEAFF.

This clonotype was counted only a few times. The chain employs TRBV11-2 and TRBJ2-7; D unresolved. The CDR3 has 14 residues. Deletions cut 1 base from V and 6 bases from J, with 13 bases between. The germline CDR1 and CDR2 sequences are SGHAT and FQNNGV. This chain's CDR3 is CASSLGRSLSEQYF. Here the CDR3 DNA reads TGTGCCAGCAGCTTAGGAAGGTCATTGAGCGAGCAGTACTTC.

The CDR3 nucleotides are TGTGCCATCAGACAGGGGTCTAGCACAGATACGCAGTATTTT. Translating it yields CAIRQGSSTDTQYF. The chain employs TRBV10-3 and TRBJ2-3; 7 bases align to TRBD1. The CDR3 extends over 14 amino acids. CDR1 is ENHRY and CDR2 is SYGVKD in the germline V gene. Trimming removed 6 bases from V and 0 bases from J; junction bases left unmatched: 3.

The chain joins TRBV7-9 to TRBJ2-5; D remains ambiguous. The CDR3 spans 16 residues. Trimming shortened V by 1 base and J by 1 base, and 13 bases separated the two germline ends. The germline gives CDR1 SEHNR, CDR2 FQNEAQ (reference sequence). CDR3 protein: CASSLGRSRFQETQYF. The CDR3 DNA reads TGTGCCAGCAGCTTAGGAAGGTCCCGTTTCCAAGAGACCCAGTACTTC.

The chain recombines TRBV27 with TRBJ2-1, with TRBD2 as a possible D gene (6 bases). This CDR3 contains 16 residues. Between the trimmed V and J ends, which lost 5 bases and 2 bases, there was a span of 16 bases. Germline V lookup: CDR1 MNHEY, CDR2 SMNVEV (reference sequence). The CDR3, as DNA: TGTGCCAGCAGTCTCCTGGGGGGTATCGCCTACAATGAGCAGTTCTTC. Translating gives CASSLLGGIAYNEQFF.

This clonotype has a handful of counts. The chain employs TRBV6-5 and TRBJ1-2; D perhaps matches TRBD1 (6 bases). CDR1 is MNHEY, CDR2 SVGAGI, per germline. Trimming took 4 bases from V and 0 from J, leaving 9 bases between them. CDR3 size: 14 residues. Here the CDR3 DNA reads TGTGCCAGCAGTTCGGGACACCCTAACTATGGCTACACCTTC. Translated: CASSSGHPNYGYTF.

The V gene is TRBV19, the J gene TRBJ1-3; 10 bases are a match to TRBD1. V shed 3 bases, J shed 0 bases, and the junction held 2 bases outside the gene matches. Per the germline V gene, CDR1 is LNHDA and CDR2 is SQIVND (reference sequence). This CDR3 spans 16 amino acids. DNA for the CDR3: TGTGCCAGTAGTATCGGACAGGGGGACTCTGGAAACACCATATATTTT. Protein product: CASSIGQGDSGNTIYF.

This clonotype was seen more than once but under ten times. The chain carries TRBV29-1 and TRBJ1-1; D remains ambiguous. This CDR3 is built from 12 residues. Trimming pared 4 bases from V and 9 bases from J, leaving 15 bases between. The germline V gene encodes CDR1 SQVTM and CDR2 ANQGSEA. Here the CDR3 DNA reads TGCAGCGTTGGGCCGGGCCCCGACAAAGCTTTCTTT. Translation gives CSVGPGPDKAFF.